Following are 31 T cell receptor beta chains from one sample sequenced in a study of identical twins. TCRdb re-analysed the 5' RACE reads in MiXCR, keeping a single row per CDR3 protein. The table shows a few hundred thousand distinct CDR3 sequences, with roughly 9.8% occurring only once. The same sample was also studied in work on yellow fever vaccine responses in identical twins.

The sequencing sample was made of CD8+ T cells sorted from blood. The receptors here all came from a young woman in good health.

This clonotype has at least ten counts. The chain employs TRBV12-3 or TRBV12-4 and TRBJ1-4, with TRBD1 matching over 7 bases. Trimming removed 1 base from V and 4 bases from J; junction bases left unmatched: 6. The CDR3 totals 16 residues. CDR3 loop: CASSLGRQGDNEKLFF. CDR3 in DNA: TGTGCCAGCAGTTTAGGTCGGCAGGGGGATAATGAAAAACTGTTTTTT.

This clonotype has more than one count but fewer than ten. The J gene is TRBJ2-7, the V gene TRBV7-9, with TRBD1 identical over 8 bases. CDR3 length: 15 amino acids. J lost 5 bases, V lost 2 bases, and 8 bases had no gene match. Germline V gene data show CDR1 as SEHNR and CDR2 as FQNEAQ (reference sequence). CDR3 in DNA: TGTGCCAGCAGCTTAAGGGCAGGGGGCGTGGACGAGCAGTACTTC. Encoded protein: CASSLRAGGVDEQYF.

The CDR3 DNA is TGCGCCAGCAGCCACCGACAGGGTGGGGGGGAGCTGTTTTTT. Its protein product is CASSHRQGGGELFF. The V and J genes are TRBV4-3 and TRBJ2-2; 7 bases match TRBD1. Unmatched junction bases numbered 6, after V lost 3 bases and J lost 8 bases. CDR1 and CDR2 (germline): LGHNA, YSLEER. The CDR3 contains 14 residues.

This sequence joins TRBV7-9 and TRBJ2-5; 8 nucleotides match TRBD2. This CDR3 comprises 15 residues. J lost 5 bases, V lost 3 bases, and 8 bases had no gene match. Germline V gives CDR1 SEHNR, CDR2 FQNEAQ (reference sequence). For the CDR3, the DNA is TGTGCCAGCAGCTTGCCGGGACTAGAGGAGGAGACCCAGTACTTC. This codes for CASSLPGLEEETQYF.

This clonotype occurred many times. The chain links TRBV11-2 to TRBJ2-1; D gene ambiguous. The CDR3 is 14 residues long. From germline, CDR1 is SGHAT and CDR2 FQNNGV. Between the trimmed V and J ends, which lost 5 bases and 6 bases, there was a span of 14 bases. CDR3 region: CASSINPPSNEQFF. In DNA form, the CDR3 reads TGTGCCAGCAGCATAAATCCGCCTAGCAATGAGCAGTTCTTC.

This chain joins TRBV2 and TRBJ1-2; D call uncertain. Germline V gene lookup returns CDR1 SNHLY and CDR2 FYNNEI. The V end was cut by 7 bases, the J end by 4 bases, with 4 bases between. This CDR3 has 10 residues. The CDR3 spells CASKAYGYTF. The CDR3 bases are TGTGCCAGCAAAGCCTATGGCTACACCTTC.

This clonotype occurred a few times. The chain joins TRBV20-1 to TRBJ2-7; 11 bases map to TRBD2. V trimming: 0 bases; J trimming: 0 bases; junction bases outside the gene matches: 13. Germline V CDR1 and CDR2: DFQATT, SNEGSKA (reference sequence). This CDR3 contains 19 residues. The CDR3 coding sequence is TGCAGTGCTAGAGATATGATGGCCGAAACTAGCGGGGGCTCCTACGAGCAGTACTTC. Protein sequence: CSARDMMAETSGGSYEQYF.

This clonotype was counted ten times or more. This chain joins TRBV14 and TRBJ1-2, with TRBD1 as a possible D gene (5 bases). V shed 3 bases and J shed 6 bases, with 17 bases lying between them. The CDR3 is 15 amino acids. The germline V gene has CDR1 SGHDN and CDR2 FVKESK. CDR3 in amino acids: CASSQGEVDLDGYTF. The DNA for the CDR3 is TGTGCCAGCAGCCAGGGGGAGGTTGACTTGGATGGCTACACCTTC.

The sample holds many counts of this clonotype. V gene TRBV5-1 combines with J gene TRBJ1-2, with D hard to call. The CDR3 consists of 16 residues. V dropped 0 bases and J dropped 0 bases, with 12 bases sitting between them. Germline assignment: CDR1 SGHRS and CDR2 YFSETQ. CDR3 amino acids: CASSLGTASANYGYTF. DNA of the CDR3: TGCGCCAGCAGCTTGGGGACCGCCTCGGCTAACTATGGCTACACCTTC.

This clonotype was counted ten times or more. The V and J genes are TRBV7-8 and TRBJ1-3; D is unclear. CDR1 and CDR2 from the germline V gene are SGHVS and FQNEAQ. The CDR3 is 16 amino acids. The V and J ends lost 6 bases and 3 bases respectively, with 18 bases between them. CDR3 residues: CASRPSLIGVGNTIYF. DNA for the CDR3: TGTGCCAGCAGACCCAGCTTAATAGGAGTTGGAAACACCATATATTTT.

In this sample, this clonotype turned up many times. This sequence joins TRBV24-1 and TRBJ2-3, with 8 positions matching TRBD2. Germline assignment: CDR1 KGHDR and CDR2 SFDVKD. This CDR3 contains 15 residues. Trimming removed 7 bases from V and 5 bases from J; junction bases left unmatched: 10. The DNA of the CDR3 is TGTGCCACCAGCCCCCTGAGCGGGAGCGGAGATACGCAGTATTTT. This encodes CATSPLSGSGDTQYF.

V is TRBV3-1 and J is TRBJ2-7; 10 bases are shared with TRBD1. J lost 5 bases, V lost 5 bases, and 12 bases had no gene match. Germline V gene data show CDR1 as LGHDT and CDR2 as YNNKEL (reference sequence). The CDR3 extends over 16 amino acids. The CDR3 DNA reads TGTGCCAGCAGCGTCCCGCCCGGGACAGGGGTTAACGAGCAGTACTTC. Protein product: CASSVPPGTGVNEQYF.

This chain links TRBV25-1 with TRBJ2-1; TRBD2 agrees at 7 bases. V lost 3 bases to trimming and J lost 5 bases; unmatched junction nucleotides: 10. In germline, CDR1 is MGHDK, CDR2 SYGVNS. The CDR3 is made up of 16 amino acids. This CDR3 is CASSDPGTTGDNEQFF. The DNA for the CDR3 is TGTGCCAGCAGTGACCCCGGGACTACTGGCGACAATGAGCAGTTCTTC.

This clonotype came up many times. The J gene is TRBJ2-3, the V gene TRBV7-3; D gene ambiguous. V shed 2 bases and J shed 6 bases, with 12 bases lying between them. The CDR3 runs 14 residues. CDR1 is SGHTA and CDR2 is FQGTGA in the germline V gene. The CDR3: CASSLLGLGDTQYF. The CDR3 DNA follows: TGTGCCAGCAGCTTACTAGGCCTAGGGGATACGCAGTATTTT.

This sequence joins TRBV27 and TRBJ1-4; D uncertain. The CDR3 is made up of 14 amino acids. Germline V gene lookup returns CDR1 MNHEY and CDR2 SMNVEV (reference sequence). Trimming removed 8 bases at V and 2 bases at J, with 12 bases between. The CDR3 sequence is CASRSTLTNEKLFF. CDR3 nucleotides: TGTGCCAGCCGATCAACCTTGACTAATGAAAAACTGTTTTTT.

This clonotype occurred a few times. The chain uses TRBV19 and TRBJ2-3; D gene unclear. The CDR3 is 13 amino acids. CDR1 is LNHDA, CDR2 SQIVND, per germline (reference sequence). Trimming removed 7 bases from V and 5 bases from J, with 13 bases in between. CDR3 DNA sequence: TGTGCCAGTAATTCTCTGATCGGAGATACGCAGTATTTT. Amino acids: CASNSLIGDTQYF.

The rearrangement uses TRBV7-9 and TRBJ2-5; D is uncertain. Trimming removed 3 bases at V and 0 bases at J, with 17 bases between. This CDR3 region has 17 residues. From germline, CDR1 is SEHNR and CDR2 FQNEAQ (reference sequence). The CDR3 region is CASSFPINMRNQETQYF. DNA of the CDR3: TGTGCCAGCAGCTTCCCTATCAACATGAGGAACCAAGAGACCCAGTACTTC.

In this sample, this clonotype turned up a few times. This chain uses TRBV5-1 with TRBJ2-7; D gene unclear. V dropped 0 bases and J dropped 6 bases, with 10 bases sitting between them. Germline V gives CDR1 SGHRS, CDR2 YFSETQ. This CDR3 is built from 13 residues. CDR3 nucleotide sequence: TGCGCCAGCAGCTTGGCTGTGGGCTCCGAGCAGTACTTC. The encoded protein is CASSLAVGSEQYF.

J is TRBJ2-5 and V is TRBV5-1, with D perhaps TRBD2 (7 bases). CDR1 and CDR2 (germline): SGHRS, YFSETQ. V lost 1 base, J lost 1 base, and 11 bases lay in between. This CDR3 region has 15 residues. CDR3 sequence: CASSLWRGGQETQYF. Here the CDR3 DNA reads TGCGCCAGCAGCTTGTGGAGGGGGGGCCAAGAGACCCAGTACTTC.

Only a few counts were recorded for this clonotype. The V gene is TRBV6-5, the J gene TRBJ2-5, with TRBD2 matching over 7 bases. Germline trimming cut 0 bases from V and 0 bases from J; bases unmatched to any gene: 7. The CDR3 is 17 amino acids. CDR1 is MNHEY and CDR2 is SVGAGI in the germline V gene. Here the CDR3 DNA reads TGTGCCAGCAGTTACTCGATAAGCGGGGAGTACCAAGAGACCCAGTACTTC. This codes for CASSYSISGEYQETQYF.

The chain couples TRBV13 to TRBJ2-3; 14 bases agree with TRBD2. The CDR3 loop spans 18 amino acids. The V gene's germline CDR1 is PRHDT and CDR2 FYEKMQ (reference sequence). The V segment lost 8 bases and the J segment 4 bases; nucleotides outside the gene matches: 14. CDR3 sequence (DNA): TGTGCCAGCTGCCCGGGACTAGCGGGAGCTACCGCCCCAGATACGCAGTATTTT. Amino acid sequence: CASCPGLAGATAPDTQYF.

This chain joins TRBV3-1 and TRBJ2-5, with D perhaps matching TRBD2 (7 bases). Germline V gene data show CDR1 as LGHDT and CDR2 as YNNKEL (reference sequence). The CDR3 runs 17 residues. V dropped 3 bases and J dropped 5 bases, with 22 bases sitting between them. This CDR3 is CASSHEGTRGARETQYF. CDR3 nucleotides: TGTGCCAGCAGCCATGAGGGAACTCGGGGGGCTCGGGAGACCCAGTACTTC.

This clonotype showed up many times. The chain carries TRBV4-1 and TRBJ2-7; 7 bases line up with TRBD2. V shed 1 base, J shed 3 bases, and the junction held 6 bases outside the gene matches. Germline V lookup: CDR1 MGHRA, CDR2 YSYEKL. CDR3 length equals 15 residues. CDR3 sequence reads: CASSQATGTNYEQYF. CDR3 in DNA: TGCGCCAGCAGCCAAGCGACCGGGACTAACTACGAGCAGTACTTC.

This sequence joins TRBV12-3 or TRBV12-4 and TRBJ2-1; 9 bases match TRBD1. The V gene end was trimmed by 7 bases and the J gene end by 2 bases; junction bases not matched to a gene: 6. The CDR3 length is 15 residues. The CDR3 here is CASTQGQGPYNEQFF. The CDR3 DNA reads TGTGCCAGCACCCAGGGACAGGGCCCCTACAATGAGCAGTTCTTC.

V is TRBV20-1 and J is TRBJ2-5, with TRBD2 identical over 9 bases. CDR3 length: 17 residues. Germline CDR1 reads DFQATT; CDR2 reads SNEGSKA (reference sequence). J gave up 0 bases and V 3 bases, and 11 bases lay outside the gene matches. DNA of the CDR3: TGCAGTGCTAGGGAGAGACTAGCGGATTCGTACCAAGAGACCCAGTACTTC. This sequence encodes CSARERLADSYQETQYF.

There are a few counts of this clonotype. The chain is built from TRBV7-2 and TRBJ2-7; D may be TRBD2 (6 bases). CDR3 length: 16 amino acids. Looked up from germline, CDR1 is SGHTA and CDR2 is FQGNSA. V was pared by 1 base and J by 2 bases, with 15 bases between. The CDR3 loop is CASSLGPGGLTYEQYF. In DNA, the CDR3 is TGTGCCAGCAGCTTAGGGCCCGGGGGATTAACCTACGAGCAGTACTTC. Drawing the rest from reference TRBV7-2 and TRBJ2-7, the complete variable domain is GAGVSQSPSNKVTEKGKDVELRCDPISGHTALYWYRQSLGQGLEFLIYFQGNSAPDKSGLPSDRFSAERTGGSVSTLTIQRTQQEDSAVYLCASSLGPGGLTYEQYFGPGTRLTVT.

The sample holds a few counts of this clonotype. CDR3 region: CASGTTSRVNNEQFF. CDR3 coding DNA: TGTGCTAGTGGTACCACTTCAAGGGTCAATAATGAGCAGTTCTTC. This chain connects TRBV12-5 to TRBJ2-1; D ambiguous. V was clipped by 5 bases and J by 7 bases, with 18 bases between them. The CDR3 totals 15 residues. Per the germline V gene, CDR1 is LGHNT and CDR2 is FRNRAP.

This clonotype has at least ten counts. The rearrangement uses TRBV7-9 and TRBJ2-7; D remains unclear. V dropped 1 base and J dropped 0 bases, with 16 bases sitting between them. The CDR3 runs 17 residues. Germline V gene lookup returns CDR1 SEHNR and CDR2 FQNEAQ (reference sequence). CDR3 residues: CASSLVLGDRHSYEQYF. Here the CDR3 DNA reads TGTGCCAGCAGCTTAGTATTGGGCGACCGGCACTCCTACGAGCAGTACTTC. Complete variable domain (other parts from reference TRBV7-9 and TRBJ2-7): DTGVSQNPRHKITKRGQNVTFRCDPISEHNRLYWYRQTLGQGPEFLTYFQNEAQLEKSRLLSDRFSAERPKGSFSTLEIQRTEQGDSAMYLCASSLVLGDRHSYEQYFGPGTRLTVT.

The chain couples TRBV11-2 to TRBJ1-5; D is uncertain. The CDR3 is 12 amino acids. Deletions cut 3 bases from V and 5 bases from J, with 5 bases between. Germline values: CDR1 SGHAT, CDR2 FQNNGV. The CDR3 sequence: CASSFEDQPQHF. CDR3 bases: TGTGCCAGCAGCTTTGAGGATCAGCCCCAGCATTTT. The complete variable domain, with remaining parts taken from reference TRBV11-2 and TRBJ1-5, reads EAGVAQSPRYKIIEKRQSVAFWCNPISGHATLYWYQQILGQGPKLLIQFQNNGVVDDSQLPKDRFSAERLKGVDSTLKIQPAKLEDSAVYLCASSFEDQPQHFGDGTRLSIL.

This clonotype was found many times. V gene TRBV6-5 combines with J gene TRBJ2-2; 7 bases match TRBD1. Germline V gene sequence: CDR1 MNHEY, CDR2 SVGAGI. V lost 4 bases to trimming and J lost 5 bases; unmatched junction nucleotides: 19. The CDR3 has 19 amino acids. CDR3 in amino acids: CASSSMFLDVTGSTGELFF. The CDR3 region has the DNA TGTGCCAGCAGTTCCATGTTCCTAGATGTGACAGGGAGTACCGGGGAGCTGTTTTTT.

This clonotype showed up just a few times. The chain is built from TRBV29-1 and TRBJ1-2; 11 nucleotides line up with TRBD1. V was pared by 5 bases and J by 8 bases, with 16 bases of the junction left unmatched. Germline CDR1 and CDR2: SQVTM and ANQGSEA. The CDR3 consists of 16 residues. The CDR3 bases are TGCAGCGTTAACGGCCTCATGGACAGGGGGCAAAAAGGCTACACCTTC. Its translation: CSVNGLMDRGQKGYTF.